This T cell receptor (beta chain) comes out of a study of human T cells and chemical hapten exposure. Time point noted: patch test 3, about 24 weeks after DPC sensitization. Specified treatment: therapeutic diphenylcyclopropenone sensitization with weekly scalp DPC. Original methodology: The median was approximately 89,000 TCRs per sample, ranging about 20,000 to 690,600. TCRdb reprocessed the RACE reads via MiXCR and lists one record per CDR3 protein. Clone size and V and J calls follow TCRdb, not the original study. The sample consists of roughly 130,000 distinct CDR3 sequences, approximately 11% of them appearing once. V was shortened by 0 bases and J by 8 bases, with 12 bases between the two germline ends. This CDR3 is 14 amino acids long. CDR1 is SGHRS and CDR2 is YFSETQ in the germline V gene.

The specimen comprised whole blood, sampled in connection with sensitization to the hapten diphenylcyclopropenone (DPC). This rearrangement joins TRBV5-1 to TRBJ2-1; tentative D call: TRBD2 (5 bases). The origin of this receptor is a woman in her fifties or sixties with alopecia areata. Some clones in this sample may be carry-over from other donors' samples. For the CDR3, the DNA is TGCGCCAGCAGCTTGGCCTCTAGCCTCGATGAGCAGTTCTTC. It is translated as CASSLASSLDEQFF.